A single sample is the source of the 23 T cell receptor beta chains below, sequenced in a study of blood T cell repertoires in COVID-19. Data came from immunoSEQ multiplex PCR; TCRdb stores just in-frame clones and leaves some out. The profile shows more than 60,000 clones, approximately 74% of them singletons. Input material: peripheral blood. Receptors originate from a human donor with acute or convalescent COVID-19. The donor label of this sample is uncertain.

The chain uses TRBV6-5 and TRBJ1-1; 9 positions agree with TRBD1. This CDR3 has 13 amino acids. Germline loops: CDR1 MNHEY, CDR2 SVGAGI. J was trimmed by 5 bases and V by 6 bases; bases with no gene match: 4. The CDR3 bases are TGTGCCAGCAGCTCGACAGGGGGAACTGAAGCTTTCTTT. This translates into CASSSTGGTEAFF.

The chain uses TRBV20-1 and TRBJ1-1, with D maybe TRBD1 (6 bases). CDR1 is DFQATT and CDR2 is SNEGSKA in the germline V gene (reference sequence). V lost 3 bases and J 4 bases, leaving 12 bases between the germline ends. The CDR3 loop spans 13 amino acids. The CDR3 DNA is TGCAGTGCTAGTCTCCAGGGGCCCACTGAAGCTTTCTTT. Encoded protein: CSASLQGPTEAFF.

This chain connects TRBV6-5 to TRBJ1-3; D remains unclear. Looked up from germline, CDR1 is MNHEY and CDR2 is SVGAGI. This CDR3 region has 15 residues. V was trimmed by 6 bases and J by 0 bases, leaving 12 bases between them. The CDR3 DNA sequence: TGTGCCAGCAGACTAGGGTCTAACTCTGGAAACACCATATATTTT. It encodes CASRLGSNSGNTIYF.

The chain links TRBV5-8 to TRBJ1-4, with TRBD1 matching over 9 bases. V lost 4 bases, J lost 5 bases, and 6 bases stayed unmatched. Germline CDR1 and CDR2: SGHTS and YDEGEE. This CDR3 comprises 15 residues. CDR3 sequence reads: CASSPDRGTNEKLFF. DNA for the CDR3: TGTGCCAGCAGCCCGGACAGGGGAACGAATGAAAAACTGTTTTTT.

The V gene is TRBV24-1, the J gene TRBJ1-2, with 9 bases aligning to TRBD1. CDR1 KGHDR and CDR2 SFDVKD come from the germline V gene. The CDR3 length is 14 residues. V was clipped by 4 bases and J by 8 bases; unmatched bases: 7. CDR3 bases: TGTGCCACCAGTGACCGCGGACAGGGGAGAGGCTACACCTTC. This codes for CATSDRGQGRGYTF.

The chain joins TRBV19 to TRBJ2-1, with D possibly being TRBD2 (7 bases). The length of the CDR3 is 16 residues. Trimming removed 0 bases at V and 8 bases at J, with 17 bases between. Germline loops: CDR1 LNHDA, CDR2 SQIVND (reference sequence). CDR3 protein: CASSIDHQGGGHEQFF. DNA of the CDR3: TGTGCCAGTAGTATAGATCACCAGGGAGGGGGTCATGAGCAGTTCTTC.

CDR3 amino acids: CASSWTGVVSGANVLTF. Written as DNA, the CDR3 is TGTGCCAGCAGCTGGACAGGGGTTGTCTCTGGGGCCAACGTCCTGACTTTC. The chain has TRBV5-6 and TRBJ2-6; 9 bases match TRBD1. V shed 3 bases and J 0 bases; nucleotides not matched to a gene: 4. Germline V gene lookup returns CDR1 SGHDT and CDR2 YYEEEE. The CDR3 is 17 amino acids.

The gene calls are TRBV12-3 or TRBV12-4 and TRBJ2-4; maybe TRBD1 (6 bases). V gave up 5 bases and J gave up 9 bases, with 11 bases separating them. This CDR3 comprises 12 residues. CDR3 nucleotide sequence: TGTGCCAGCAGTCCGGACAGTTCCATTCAGTACTTC. Its protein product is CASSPDSSIQYF.

V and J are TRBV19 and TRBJ1-5; unclear D gene. The CDR3 sequence is 13 residues long. Between the trimmed V and J ends, which lost 7 bases and 0 bases, there was a span of 7 bases. Germline V gene data show CDR1 as LNHDA and CDR2 as SQIVND (reference sequence). CDR3 in amino acids: CASTGYSNQPQHF. In DNA form, the CDR3 reads TGTGCCAGTACCGGGTATAGCAATCAGCCCCAGCATTTT.

Only a few counts were recorded for this clone. V and J are TRBV6-5 and TRBJ1-5, with 7 bases that match TRBD1. J lost 5 bases, V lost 7 bases, and 5 bases had no gene match. The CDR3 is 13 residues long. The germline CDR1 and CDR2 sequences are MNHEY and SVGAGI. The CDR3 DNA is TGTGCCAGCAACCTTGGACAGGATCAGCCCCAGCATTTT. Amino acids: CASNLGQDQPQHF.

CDR3: CASSLSGRNYNEQFF. The CDR3 nucleotides are TGTGCCAGCAGCTTGAGCGGGAGAAACTACAATGAGCAGTTCTTC. V usage is TRBV5-4 and J usage is TRBJ2-1; 8 nucleotides match TRBD2. V lost 1 base, J lost 3 bases, and 3 bases stayed unmatched. Germline assignment: CDR1 SGHNT and CDR2 YYREEE (reference sequence). This CDR3 region has 15 residues.

The chain combines TRBV7-3 with TRBJ2-5, with 10 nucleotides matching TRBD2. The CDR3 covers 18 residues. Germline CDR1 and CDR2: SGHTA and FQGTGA. V shed 0 bases, J shed 3 bases, and the junction held 10 bases outside the gene matches. CDR3 protein: CASSLTALAGGRKETQYF. CDR3 DNA sequence: TGTGCCAGCAGCTTAACGGCGTTAGCGGGAGGTCGGAAAGAGACCCAGTACTTC.

The chain couples TRBV6-2 or TRBV6-3 to TRBJ2-1; TRBD2 agrees at 13 bases. This CDR3 region has 13 residues. The J segment lost 16 bases and the V segment lost 5 bases, leaving 8 bases of the junction unmatched. CDR1 is MNHEY and CDR2 is SVGEGT in the germline V gene. This CDR3 reads CASSLTSGRPSFF. Written as DNA, the CDR3 is TGTGCCAGCAGTCTGACTAGCGGGAGGCCTAGCTTCTTC.

The rearrangement uses TRBV24-1 and TRBJ2-1; 9 bases are shared with TRBD1. Germline CDR1 reads KGHDR; CDR2 reads SFDVKD. V dropped 3 bases and J dropped 6; count of bases not matched to a gene: 5. The CDR3 length is 15 residues. The DNA of the CDR3 is TGTGCCACCAGTGATCCTAGACAGGGGGGCAATGAGCAGTTCTTC. It encodes CATSDPRQGGNEQFF.

The V gene is TRBV7-9, the J gene TRBJ1-1; D may be TRBD1 (6 bases). Germline V gene lookup returns CDR1 SEHNR and CDR2 FQNEAQ (reference sequence). Trimming cost V 0 bases and J 6 bases, with 8 bases left between them. CDR3 size: 13 residues. This CDR3 reads CASSLAGQAEAFF. In DNA, the CDR3 is TGTGCCAGCAGCTTAGCGGGACAAGCTGAAGCTTTCTTT.

The chain combines TRBV10-3 with TRBJ1-4, with unresolved D. CDR1 and CDR2 from the germline V gene are ENHRY and SYGVKD. The CDR3 has 13 residues. V lost 6 bases and J lost 1, with 6 bases in between. CDR3 residues: CAIRGVTNEKLFF. DNA for the CDR3: TGTGCCATCAGGGGAGTAACTAATGAAAAACTGTTTTTT.

The V gene is TRBV7-2, the J gene TRBJ1-1; unclear D gene. Germline V gene lookup returns CDR1 SGHTA and CDR2 FQGNSA. There are 14 residues in the CDR3. V lost 5 bases, J lost 4 bases, and 14 bases lay in between. The CDR3 reads CASSTLTQSTEAFF. CDR3 nucleotides: TGTGCCAGCAGCACACTGACTCAGAGCACTGAAGCTTTCTTT.

The chain joins TRBV7-6 to TRBJ2-6, with D possibly TRBD2 on 6 matching bases. Germline V gene sequence: CDR1 SGHVS, CDR2 FNYEAQ. This CDR3 spans 18 amino acids. Trimming cost V 4 bases and J 0 bases, with 16 bases left between them. CDR3 DNA sequence: TGTGCCAGCAGCTCGACCCCGGGACTGGGCTCTGGGGCCAACGTCCTGACTTTC. This translates into CASSSTPGLGSGANVLTF.

This clone was detected many times. The rearrangement links TRBV6-1 to TRBJ2-7; 11 bases fit TRBD1. The CDR3 loop spans 17 amino acids. V lost 2 bases to trimming and J lost 3 bases; unmatched junction nucleotides: 9. Germline V CDR1 and CDR2: MNHNS, SASEGT. The CDR3 bases are TGTGCCAGCAGTGAACTACCAGGGGACAGGGGGTTCTACGAGCAGTACGTC. Encoded protein: CASSELPGDRGFYEQYV.

This chain uses TRBV7-9 with TRBJ2-1; TRBD2 matches 7 bases. Germline V CDR1 and CDR2: SEHNR, FQNEAQ (reference sequence). The CDR3 has 15 amino acids. V lost 4 bases, J lost 4 bases, and 7 bases stayed unmatched. CDR3 sequence (DNA): TGTGCCAGCAGCTGGATCGGCGGGAGTTACAATGAGCAGTTCTTC. This encodes CASSWIGGSYNEQFF. The full variable domain, its missing parts supplied by reference TRBV7-9 and TRBJ2-1, is DTGVSQNPRHKITKRGQNVTFRCDPISEHNRLYWYRQTLGQGPEFLTYFQNEAQLEKSRLLSDRFSAERPKGSFSTLEIQRTEQGDSAMYLCASSWIGGSYNEQFFGPGTRLTVL.

This clone was counted only a few times. The J gene is TRBJ2-5, the V gene TRBV25-1; possibly TRBD2 for D (6 bases). This CDR3 has 16 amino acids. CDR1 is MGHDK, CDR2 SYGVNS, per germline. V lost 3 bases and J 5 bases, leaving 19 bases between the germline ends. The CDR3 sequence is CASSEGSGREVETQYF. CDR3 nucleotides: TGTGCCAGCAGTGAGGGGAGTGGCAGGGAGGTGGAGACCCAGTACTTC.

The gene calls are TRBV11-2 and TRBJ2-7; 9 nucleotides match TRBD2. V gave up 5 bases and J gave up 2 bases; unmatched junction bases: 7. The germline V gene encodes CDR1 SGHAT and CDR2 FQNNGV. There are 15 residues in the CDR3. The CDR3, as DNA: TGTGCCAGCAGCCCCTCGGCGGGAGGGCCCTACGAGCAGTACTTC. Protein: CASSPSAGGPYEQYF.

CDR3 residues: CASSMEGGTDTQYF. The CDR3 coding sequence is TGTGCCAGTAGTATGGAGGGCGGAACAGATACGCAGTATTTT. The chain recombines TRBV19 with TRBJ2-3; D might be TRBD2 (6 bases). Germline CDR1 reads LNHDA; CDR2 reads SQIVND (reference sequence). V lost 3 bases, J lost 3 bases, and 10 bases lay in between. The CDR3 loop spans 14 amino acids.